The entry below gives a single T cell receptor (beta chain) sequence along with its context. Its antigen is still unknown. The data belong to a study of beta chain features in type 1 diabetes. Overall study: In age, gender and cell yields, patients were similar to healthy donors.

The study reverse transcribed the entire isolated RNA, so it sequenced expressed TCRB transcripts. Measured with immunoSEQ multiplex PCR; TCRdb has only the in-frame clones, and not every one. The sample has 250,000 to 300,000 clones, roughly 8% seen once; the top ten hold approximately 0.93%. The trim removed 6 bases at V and 5 bases at J, leaving 6 bases unmatched. Germline V gene sequence: CDR1 PRHDT, CDR2 FYEKMQ (reference sequence). The CDR3 has 13 amino acids. Study conclusions and caveats: Cells that show high TCR expression could be over-represented by cDNA sequencing. It was among patients, rather than healthy donors, that naive, central memory and Treg TCRB repertoires appeared more similar.

Post-sort purity exceeded 95% for all sorted populations. This chain uses TRBV13 with TRBJ1-2; TRBD1 matches at 7 bases. The TCR sequence derives from a woman aged 18 to 35 in good health. Material for sequencing was central memory CD4+ T cells from blood. The CDR3 DNA follows: TGTGCCAGCAGTCGGGACAGCTTTTATGGCTACACCTTC. Translation: CASSRDSFYGYTF.